Listed below are T cell receptor beta chains from one sample, sequenced in a study of OX40 agonist ivuxolimab in advanced cancers. Repertoires were generated with immunoSEQ multiplex PCR, while TCRdb's copy carries only in-frame clones and drops some. Here the sample spans 45,000 to 50,000 clones, approximately 88% being singletons. The specimen comprised CD4+ or CD8+ T cells sorted from blood, sampled in a trial of the OX40 agonist ivuxolimab. Receptors originate from an adult with an advanced solid tumor such as melanoma, head and neck, liver or kidney cancer. Each CDR3 is given with its conserved first and last residue. A D gene is named only where the DNA matches it firmly. For some rows the clone size is stated as once, few or many, or as a class when expanded; others skip it.

NA | TRBD2 | TRBJ2-3 | TRBV27 | CASSPLGEGSRTDTQYF | TGTGCCAGCAGCCCCCTCGGGGAGGGGTCGCGAACAGATACGCAGTATTTT
once | NA | TRBJ2-2 | TRBV6-4 | CASSDSEWSGELFF | TGTGCCAGCAGTGACTCGGAGTGGTCCGGGGAGCTGTTTTTT
NA | NA | TRBJ1-1 | TRBV5-4 | CASSFGSAGEAFF | TGTGCCAGCAGCTTCGGGTCGGCAGGAGAAGCTTTCTTT
NA | NA | TRBJ2-5 | TRBV5-5 | CASSLYGGPDGAQYF | TGTGCCAGCAGCTTGTACGGAGGGCCCGATGGGGCCCAGTACTTC
once | NA | TRBJ2-1 | TRBV7-9 | CASSPPQRPNEQFF | TGTGCCAGCAGCCCCCCTCAACGCCCAAATGAGCAGTTCTTC
NA | NA | TRBJ1-5 | TRBV6-5 | CASSYSWGVNQPQHF | TGTGCCAGCAGTTACTCGTGGGGGGTCAATCAGCCCCAGCATTTT
NA | TRBD1 | TRBJ2-7 | TRBV25-1 | CASSARWTGLSYEQYF | TGTGCCAGCAGTGCCCGATGGACAGGTCTCTCCTACGAGCAGTACTTC
once | NA | TRBJ2-1 | TRBV5-8 | CASSRVSYNEQFF | TGTGCCAGCAGCCGGGTTTCCTACAATGAGCAGTTCTTC
once | NA | TRBJ1-1 | TRBV29-1 | CSVGGGWNTEAFF | TGCAGCGTCGGTGGGGGCTGGAACACTGAAGCTTTCTTT
NA | NA | TRBJ1-2 | TRBV6-6 | CASSLTDYGYTF | TGTGCCAGCAGCTTGACAGACTATGGCTACACCTTC
NA | NA | TRBJ1-1 | TRBV15 | CATSRSGDTDAEAFF | TGTGCCACCAGCAGATCGGGGGACACCGACGCTGAAGCTTTCTTT
NA | TRBD1 | TRBJ1-4 | TRBV9 | CASSVEGADEKLFF | TGTGCCAGCAGCGTAGAGGGGGCGGATGAAAAACTGTTTTTT
NA | NA | TRBJ2-7 | TRBV7-6 | CASSLKGTSAHEQYF | TGTGCCAGCAGCTTAAAGGGGACTTCAGCCCACGAGCAGTACTTC
medium-sized | NA | TRBJ2-3 | TRBV4-2 | CASSPKGGASTDTQYF | TGTGCCAGCAGCCCCAAGGGGGGGGCTAGCACAGATACGCAGTATTTT
NA | NA | TRBJ1-2 | TRBV4-3 | CASSQYTYYGYTF | TGCGCCAGCAGCCAATACACCTACTATGGCTACACCTTC
NA | TRBD1 | TRBJ1-5 | TRBV4-2 | CASSLLAGGSQPQHF | TGTGCCAGCAGCTTGTTAGCAGGGGGAAGTCAGCCCCAGCATTTT
once | TRBD1 | TRBJ1-1 | TRBV7-2 | CASSWDRDGAFF | TGTGCCAGCAGCTGGGACAGGGACGGAGCTTTCTTT
NA | NA | TRBJ2-1 | TRBV7-6 | CASSSEIYNEQFF | TGTGCCAGCAGCTCGGAAATATACAATGAGCAGTTCTTC
NA | TRBD1 | TRBJ2-1 | TRBV7-3 | CASSSTGVSYNEQFF | TGTGCCAGCAGCTCAACAGGGGTTTCCTACAATGAGCAGTTCTTC
once | TRBD2 | TRBJ2-1 | TRBV9 | CASSVETGGPHNEQFF | TGTGCCAGCAGCGTAGAAACGGGAGGGCCTCACAATGAGCAGTTCTTC
NA | TRBD2 | TRBJ2-2 | TRBV5-4 | CASSPSGVNTGELFF | TGTGCCAGCAGTCCCAGCGGGGTGAACACCGGGGAGCTGTTTTTT
NA | NA | TRBJ2-7 | TRBV9 | CASSVDSRGLYPYEQYF | TGTGCCAGCAGCGTAGATTCAAGGGGACTGTACCCCTACGAGCAGTACTTC
NA | NA | TRBJ2-1 | TRBV15 | CATSRGALITYNEQFF | TGTGCCACCAGCAGAGGGGCACTTATAACCTACAATGAGCAGTTCTTC
NA | TRBD1 | TRBJ2-7 | TRBV5-1 | CASSLTGALYEQYF | TGCGCCAGCAGCTTAACAGGGGCCCTTTACGAGCAGTACTTC
NA | NA | TRBJ2-1 | TRBV5-6 | CASSFGQSSYNEQFF | TGTGCCAGCAGCTTCGGACAGAGCTCCTACAATGAGCAGTTCTTC
once | NA | TRBJ2-3 | TRBV7-3 | CASSPEGGGIPDTQYF | TGTGCCAGCAGCCCCGAGGGTGGGGGGATCCCAGATACGCAGTATTTT
NA | NA | TRBJ2-7 | TRBV6-1 | CASRGEGHYEQYF | TGTGCCAGCAGGGGTGAGGGTCATTACGAGCAGTACTTC
NA | TRBD1 | TRBJ2-7 | TRBV13 | CASRLQGQGAYEQYF | TGTGCCAGCAGGCTCCAAGGACAGGGGGCCTACGAGCAGTACTTC
NA | TRBD1 | TRBJ2-7 | TRBV7-9 | CASSGRERQGSYEQYF | TGTGCCAGCAGCGGGAGAGAGCGACAGGGTTCCTACGAGCAGTACTTC
NA | NA | TRBJ2-7 | TRBV29-1 | CSALGGGSYEQYF | TGCAGCGCCCTGGGGGGAGGCTCCTACGAGCAGTACTTC
NA | NA | TRBJ2-1 | TRBV11-1 | CASSFLKSEQFF | TGTGCCAGCAGCTTTCTGAAGAGCGAGCAGTTCTTC
NA | TRBD2 | TRBJ2-7 | TRBV7-9 | CASSSRGLGYEQYF | TGTGCCAGCAGTTCCCGGGGACTAGGGTACGAGCAGTACTTC